This TCR beta chain was identified in a study of cytotoxic CD8 clonotypes in ibrutinib-treated CLL. For the study at large: Within the patient group, ten to twelve were relapsed/refractory and approximately 15 treatment-naive, and about 17 were IGHV unmutated.

Researchers set a sequencing depth target of 1 in 200,000 to 1 in 1 million T cells. The method was immunoSEQ multiplex PCR; TCRdb's version includes in-frame clones alone and lacks a portion of them. Among some 35,000 clones listed, about two thirds were seen once. As to this clone: Its antigen is as yet unknown.

Points from the study as a whole: Sustained-remission patients were sampled at one set of times and progressing patients at different ones. Clonality rose at ibrutinib response and fell back toward baseline at progression.

Germline CDR1 and CDR2: SNHLY and FYNNEI. V was trimmed by 2 bases and J by 1 base, leaving 8 bases between them. CDR3 size: 14 residues. This receptor was identified in a human donor with chronic lymphocytic leukemia. V is TRBV2 and J is TRBJ1-1; maybe TRBD1 (5 bases). This sample comprised PBMCs, obtained at disease progression, from a patient treated with ibrutinib. As DNA, the CDR3 is TGTGCCAGCAGTGAAAGGGGTACGAACACTGAAGCTTTCTTT. The encoded protein is CASSERGTNTEAFF.